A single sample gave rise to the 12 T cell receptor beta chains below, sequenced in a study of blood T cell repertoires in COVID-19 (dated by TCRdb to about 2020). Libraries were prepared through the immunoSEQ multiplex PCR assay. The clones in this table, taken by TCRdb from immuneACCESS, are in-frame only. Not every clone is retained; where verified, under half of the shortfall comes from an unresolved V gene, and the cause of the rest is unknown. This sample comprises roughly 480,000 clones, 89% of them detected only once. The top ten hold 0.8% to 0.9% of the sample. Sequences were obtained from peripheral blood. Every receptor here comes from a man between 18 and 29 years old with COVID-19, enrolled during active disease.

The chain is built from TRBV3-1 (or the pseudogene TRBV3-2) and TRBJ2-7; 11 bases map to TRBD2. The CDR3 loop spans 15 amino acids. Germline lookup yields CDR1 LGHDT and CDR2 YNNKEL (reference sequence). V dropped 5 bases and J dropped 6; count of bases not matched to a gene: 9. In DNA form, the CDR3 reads TGTGCCAGCAGCTCGAGGCTAGCGGGGGGAGGCGAGCAGTACTTC. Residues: CASSSRLAGGGEQYF.

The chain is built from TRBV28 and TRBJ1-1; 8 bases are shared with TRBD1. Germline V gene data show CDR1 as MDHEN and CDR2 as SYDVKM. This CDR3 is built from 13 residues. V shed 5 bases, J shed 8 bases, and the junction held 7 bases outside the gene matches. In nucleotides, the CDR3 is TGTGCCAGCAGTCAGGGGGCACACAGAGAAGCTTTCTTT. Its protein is CASSQGAHREAFF.

CDR3 sequence (DNA): TGCGCCAGCAGTACAGGGGGTTATATGGAGACCCAGTACTTC. Its protein is CASSTGGYMETQYF. The V gene is TRBV5-1, the J gene TRBJ2-5; TRBD1 matches at 8 bases. The germline V gene encodes CDR1 SGHRS and CDR2 YFSETQ. The J segment lost 5 bases and the V segment lost 5 bases, leaving 8 bases of the junction unmatched. The CDR3 is 14 amino acids. Looking up the rest from reference TRBV5-1 and TRBJ2-5 gives the full variable domain: KAGVTQTPRYLIKTRGQQVTLSCSPISGHRSVSWYQQTPGQGLQFLFEYFSETQRNKGNFPGRFSGRQFSNSRSEMNVSTLELGDSALYLCASSTGGYMETQYFGPGTRLLVL.

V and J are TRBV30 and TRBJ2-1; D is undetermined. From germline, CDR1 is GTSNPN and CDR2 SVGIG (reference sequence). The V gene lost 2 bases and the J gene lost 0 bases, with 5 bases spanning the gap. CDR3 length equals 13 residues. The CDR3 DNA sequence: TGTGCCTGGAGTACCTACTCCTACAATGAGCAGTTCTTC. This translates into CAWSTYSYNEQFF.

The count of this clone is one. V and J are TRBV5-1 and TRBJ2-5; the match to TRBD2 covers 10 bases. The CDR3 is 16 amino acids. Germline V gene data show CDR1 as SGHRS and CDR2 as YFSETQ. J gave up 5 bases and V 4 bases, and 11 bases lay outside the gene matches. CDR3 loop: CASSIAGGSQGETQYF. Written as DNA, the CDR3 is TGCGCCAGCAGCATAGCGGGGGGCTCTCAGGGGGAGACCCAGTACTTC.

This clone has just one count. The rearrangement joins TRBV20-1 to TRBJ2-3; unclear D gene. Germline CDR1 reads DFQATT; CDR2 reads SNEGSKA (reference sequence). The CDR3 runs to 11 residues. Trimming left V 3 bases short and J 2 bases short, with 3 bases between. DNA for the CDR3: TGCAGTGCTAGCTTCACAGATACGCAGTATTTT. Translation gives CSASFTDTQYF.

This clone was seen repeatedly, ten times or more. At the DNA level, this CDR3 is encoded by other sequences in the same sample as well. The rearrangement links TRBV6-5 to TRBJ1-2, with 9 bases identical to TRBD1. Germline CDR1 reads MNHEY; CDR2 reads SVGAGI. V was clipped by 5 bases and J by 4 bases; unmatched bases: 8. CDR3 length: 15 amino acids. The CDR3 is CASSRPGQGIYGYTF. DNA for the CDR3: TGTGCCAGCAGTAGACCGGGACAGGGCATCTATGGCTACACCTTC.

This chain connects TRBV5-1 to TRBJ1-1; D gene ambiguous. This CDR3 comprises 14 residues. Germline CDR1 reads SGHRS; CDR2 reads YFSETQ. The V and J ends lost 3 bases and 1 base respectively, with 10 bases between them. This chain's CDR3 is CASSSTPPNTEAFF. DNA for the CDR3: TGCGCCAGCAGCTCGACACCGCCGAACACTGAAGCTTTCTTT.

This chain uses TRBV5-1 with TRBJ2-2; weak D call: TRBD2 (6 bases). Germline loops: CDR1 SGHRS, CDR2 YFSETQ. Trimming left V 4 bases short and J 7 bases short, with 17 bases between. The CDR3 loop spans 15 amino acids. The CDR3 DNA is TGCGCCAGCAGCCCTCGCCGGGCCGGGGGCGGGGAGCTGTTTTTT. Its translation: CASSPRRAGGGELFF.

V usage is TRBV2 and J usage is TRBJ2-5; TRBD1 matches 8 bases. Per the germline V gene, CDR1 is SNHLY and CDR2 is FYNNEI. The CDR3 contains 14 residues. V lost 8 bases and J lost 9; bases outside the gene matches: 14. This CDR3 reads CASLGETGVRSQYF. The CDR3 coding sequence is TGTGCCAGCTTGGGGGAGACAGGGGTACGGTCCCAGTACTTC.

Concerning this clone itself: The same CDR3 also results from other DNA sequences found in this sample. DNA of the CDR3: TGTGCCAGCTCTCCCCGACAGGGTGGCAACACTGAAGCTTTCTTT. As protein: CASSPRQGGNTEAFF. The gene calls are TRBV18 and TRBJ1-1, with 7 bases identical to TRBD1. CDR1 and CDR2 (germline): KGHSH, LQKENI. The length of the CDR3 is 15 residues. The junction had 9 bases not matched to a gene; V was cut back by 6 bases and J by 2 bases.

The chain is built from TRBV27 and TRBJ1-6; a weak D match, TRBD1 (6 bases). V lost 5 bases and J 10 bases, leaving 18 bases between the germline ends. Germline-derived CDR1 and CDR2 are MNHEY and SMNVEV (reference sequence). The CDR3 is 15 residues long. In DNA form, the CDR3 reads TGTGCCAGCAGTCTTACTCGGGACACAGGATCACCCCTCCACTTT. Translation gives CASSLTRDTGSPLHF.